The 23 T cell receptor beta chains presented below share a single source sample, sequenced in a study of control samples from healthy donors and cancer patients. TCRdb keeps only in-frame clones here, not all; method: immunoSEQ multiplex PCR. The data contain some 71,000 clones, approximately 89% of them singletons. The specimen was PBMCs. These receptors all come from a woman between 45 and 65 years old with head and neck cancer.

V and J are TRBV19 and TRBJ1-5; D possibly corresponds to TRBD1 (6 bases). The CDR3 totals 16 residues. The V gene's germline CDR1 is LNHDA and CDR2 SQIVND (reference sequence). The V and J ends lost 7 bases and 0 bases respectively, with 16 bases between them. The chain's CDR3 is CASKRGDNISNQPQHF. For the CDR3, the DNA is TGTGCCAGTAAAAGAGGGGACAACATTAGCAATCAGCCCCAGCATTTT.

The gene calls are TRBV2 and TRBJ2-5; 10 positions agree with TRBD1. The length of the CDR3 is 15 residues. The J segment lost 5 bases and the V segment lost 8 bases, leaving 11 bases of the junction unmatched. CDR1 and CDR2 (germline): SNHLY, FYNNEI. CDR3 nucleotide sequence: TGTGCCAGCCCCGTCCCGGGACAGGGGATTGAGACCCAGTACTTC. It encodes CASPVPGQGIETQYF.

There are a few counts of this clone. J is TRBJ2-1 and V is TRBV11-1, with D perhaps matching TRBD2 (6 bases). This CDR3 contains 15 residues. V was cut by 5 bases and J by 1 base, with 12 bases left in between. Looked up from germline, CDR1 is SGHAT and CDR2 is FQDESV (reference sequence). CDR3 in DNA: TGTGCCAGCAGCCCCCGACTAGTTTCCTACAATGAGCAGTTCTTC. It specifies CASSPRLVSYNEQFF.

This chain joins TRBV5-1 and TRBJ2-1; D call uncertain. Germline-derived CDR1 and CDR2 are SGHRS and YFSETQ. V lost 4 bases and J 9 bases, leaving 20 bases between the germline ends. The CDR3 loop spans 15 amino acids. This chain's CDR3 is CASSAYVHSAGEQFF. CDR3 nucleotide sequence: TGCGCCAGCAGCGCCTATGTGCACTCCGCCGGTGAGCAGTTCTTC.

CDR3 nucleotides: TGTGCCAGCAGTGACGGCACGGGGGAGCAGTACTTC. This gives the protein CASSDGTGEQYF. The V and J genes are TRBV6-4 and TRBJ2-7, with D perhaps TRBD2 (5 bases). The CDR3 extends over 12 amino acids. Trimming took off 2 bases at V and 7 bases at J, with 9 bases between the two ends. Germline CDR1 reads MRHNA; CDR2 reads SNTAGT.

J is TRBJ2-3 and V is TRBV7-2; D gene unclear. V was clipped by 3 bases and J by 3 bases, with 10 bases between them. The CDR3 loop spans 14 amino acids. Germline assignment: CDR1 SGHTA and CDR2 FQGNSA. The CDR3 protein is CASSLSGWTDTQYF. The DNA of the CDR3 is TGTGCCAGCAGCTTGTCAGGTTGGACAGATACGCAGTATTTT. Complete variable domain (other parts from reference TRBV7-2 and TRBJ2-3): GAGVSQSPSNKVTEKGKDVELRCDPISGHTALYWYRQSLGQGLEFLIYFQGNSAPDKSGLPSDRFSAERTGGSVSTLTIQRTQQEDSAVYLCASSLSGWTDTQYFGPGTRLTVL.

This clone was seen just once. The J gene is TRBJ1-4, the V gene TRBV28; D unresolved. The germline V and J ends were trimmed by 5 bases and 7 bases, with 17 bases remaining between them. This CDR3 spans 15 amino acids. Germline V gene sequence: CDR1 MDHEN, CDR2 SYDVKM. In nucleotides, the CDR3 is TGTGCCAGCAGTGCGCCGGGAACTTATCTTGAAAAACTGTTTTTT. It codes for CASSAPGTYLEKLFF.

The chain links TRBV5-1 to TRBJ1-1, with D perhaps matching TRBD1 (5 bases). The V gene lost 0 bases and the J gene lost 3 bases, with 12 bases spanning the gap. Per germline, CDR1 SGHRS and CDR2 YFSETQ. The CDR3 sequence is 15 residues long. Here the CDR3 DNA reads TGCGCCAGCAGCTTGGCCAGGGTGGAGGACACTGAAGCTTTCTTT. Amino acids: CASSLARVEDTEAFF. Combining the CDR3 with reference TRBV5-1 and TRBJ1-1 gives the whole variable domain KAGVTQTPRYLIKTRGQQVTLSCSPISGHRSVSWYQQTPGQGLQFLFEYFSETQRNKGNFPGRFSGRQFSNSRSEMNVSTLELGDSALYLCASSLARVEDTEAFFGQGTRLTVV.

The gene calls are TRBV6-1 and TRBJ2-7; the D gene could be TRBD1 or TRBD2 (5 bases each). Germline V gene lookup returns CDR1 MNHNS and CDR2 SASEGT. The length of the CDR3 is 15 residues. The V and J ends lost 1 base and 0 bases respectively, with 10 bases between them. CDR3 loop: CASSEGAGSSYEQYF. The CDR3 DNA is TGTGCCAGCAGTGAAGGGGCAGGGAGCTCCTACGAGCAGTACTTC.

This clone has just a few counts. This chain links TRBV7-8 with TRBJ1-2; D call uncertain. CDR3 length: 15 residues. Between the trimmed V and J ends, which lost 7 bases and 6 bases, there was a span of 21 bases. Germline V gene sequence: CDR1 SGHVS, CDR2 FQNEAQ. CDR3 sequence reads: CASTPPNSGENGYTF. CDR3 DNA: TGTGCCAGCACTCCTCCTAATAGCGGGGAGAATGGCTACACCTTC.

This chain links TRBV5-1 with TRBJ2-2, with 9 bases matching TRBD1. V shed 2 bases and J 1 base; nucleotides not matched to a gene: 6. Germline V gene sequence: CDR1 SGHRS, CDR2 YFSETQ. This CDR3 region has 17 residues. CDR3 loop: CASSFPPGQGNTGELFF. In DNA form, the CDR3 reads TGCGCCAGCAGCTTTCCACCGGGACAGGGGAACACCGGGGAGCTGTTTTTT.

The chain employs TRBV19 and TRBJ2-1, with D perhaps being TRBD1 or TRBD2 (7 bases each). The germline CDR1 and CDR2 sequences are LNHDA and SQIVND (reference sequence). The CDR3 sequence is 14 residues long. V lost 11 bases, J lost 5 bases, and 19 bases lay in between. Here the CDR3 reads CAVGRGQWDNEQFF. Here the CDR3 DNA reads TGTGCCGTGGGGAGGGGGCAGTGGGACAATGAGCAGTTCTTC.

The rearrangement uses TRBV5-4 and TRBJ2-5; possibly TRBD2 for D (5 bases). The germline V and J ends were trimmed by 4 bases and 4 bases, with 14 bases remaining between them. CDR1 and CDR2 (germline): SGHNT, YYREEE (reference sequence). CDR3 size: 14 residues. The CDR3 sequence is CASSPPERVETQYF. In nucleotides, the CDR3 is TGTGCCAGCAGCCCTCCGGAGAGGGTAGAGACCCAGTACTTC.

The genes are TRBV5-4 and TRBJ1-6; D possibly corresponds to TRBD1 (6 bases). Germline V gene data show CDR1 as SGHNT and CDR2 as YYREEE (reference sequence). The CDR3 has 18 amino acids. The ends were cut back, 0 bases at V and 4 bases at J, with 17 bases in the middle. The CDR3 is CASSLETNRVWYNSPLHF. CDR3 bases: TGTGCCAGCAGCTTGGAAACAAACAGGGTTTGGTATAATTCACCCCTCCACTTT. Supplemented by reference TRBV5-4 and TRBJ1-6, the full variable domain reads ETGVTQSPTHLIKTRGQQVTLRCSSQSGHNTVSWYQQALGQGPQFIFQYYREEENGRGNFPPRFSGLQFPNYSSELNVNALELDDSALYLCASSLETNRVWYNSPLHFGNGTRLTVT.

J is TRBJ2-7 and V is TRBV28, with D possibly being TRBD1 (6 bases). V lost 2 bases, J lost 4 bases, and 9 bases lay in between. CDR3 length equals 13 residues. In germline, CDR1 is MDHEN, CDR2 SYDVKM. The CDR3: CASSLGGRYEQYF. The CDR3 DNA reads TGTGCCAGCAGTTTAGGGGGCAGGTACGAGCAGTACTTC.

The chain employs TRBV7-9 and TRBJ1-6, with a weak D call TRBD1 (6 bases). Germline V gene sequence: CDR1 SEHNR, CDR2 FQNEAQ (reference sequence). V was clipped by 5 bases and J by 9 bases, with 17 bases between them. This CDR3 has 15 residues. CDR3 protein: CASSRTGARGSPLHF. The CDR3, as DNA: TGTGCCAGCAGCCGAACGGGGGCGAGGGGTTCACCCCTCCACTTT. Full variable domain (outside the CDR3, taken from reference TRBV7-9 and TRBJ1-6): DTGVSQNPRHKITKRGQNVTFRCDPISEHNRLYWYRQTLGQGPEFLTYFQNEAQLEKSRLLSDRFSAERPKGSFSTLEIQRTEQGDSAMYLCASSRTGARGSPLHFGNGTRLTVT.

The chain carries TRBV6-5 and TRBJ2-3; D perhaps matches TRBD2 (7 bases). V lost 7 bases and J 4 bases, leaving 15 bases between the germline ends. The CDR3 has 14 residues. Per germline, CDR1 MNHEY and CDR2 SVGAGI. CDR3: CASMVWGGADTQYF. DNA of the CDR3: TGTGCCAGCATGGTCTGGGGGGGCGCAGATACGCAGTATTTT.

This clone is a singleton in its sample. The genes are TRBV30 and TRBJ2-7; 11 bases line up with TRBD1. The CDR3 is 14 residues long. Germline trimming cut 4 bases from V and 2 bases from J; bases unmatched to any gene: 4. Germline V CDR1 and CDR2: GTSNPN, SVGIG (reference sequence). The chain's CDR3 is CAWKEGQGAYEQYF. Here the CDR3 DNA reads TGTGCCTGGAAGGAGGGACAGGGGGCCTACGAGCAGTACTTC.

This chain connects TRBV6-5 to TRBJ2-3; D is ambiguous. The CDR3 runs to 14 residues. Per germline, CDR1 MNHEY and CDR2 SVGAGI. V gave up 2 bases and J gave up 4 bases, with 10 bases separating them. The chain's CDR3 is CASSYRRAADTQYF. The CDR3 DNA follows: TGTGCCAGCAGTTACAGAAGGGCCGCAGATACGCAGTATTTT.

CDR3 DNA sequence: TGTGCCAGCAGTTTAATGGGGGGCGTGAACACTGAAGCTTTCTTT. Translated, it gives CASSLMGGVNTEAFF. The chain joins TRBV28 to TRBJ1-1; D is possibly TRBD1 (6 bases). Germline CDR1 reads MDHEN; CDR2 reads SYDVKM. Deletions cut 2 bases from V and 0 bases from J, with 10 bases between. The CDR3 loop spans 15 amino acids.

The chain links TRBV4-1 to TRBJ2-3; D remains unclear. Germline V gives CDR1 MGHRA, CDR2 YSYEKL. The V end was cut by 2 bases, the J end by 1 base, with 4 bases between. The CDR3 spans 13 residues. DNA for the CDR3: TGCGCCAGCAGCCAACAGGGCACAGATACGCAGTATTTT. Encoded protein: CASSQQGTDTQYF.

This rearrangement joins TRBV2 to TRBJ2-3, with 9 bases fitting TRBD2. Germline V CDR1 and CDR2: SNHLY, FYNNEI. The CDR3 runs 12 residues. Trimming cost V 8 bases and J 7 bases; bases outside gene matches: 4. CDR3 nucleotides: TGTGCCAGCGGCGGGGGGGCGAATACGCAGTATTTT. This gives the protein CASGGGANTQYF.

The table lists this clone with a count of one. The gene calls are TRBV24-1 and TRBJ2-3; 10 bases are shared with TRBD2. This CDR3 comprises 15 residues. From germline, CDR1 is KGHDR and CDR2 SFDVKD. The trim removed 0 bases at V and 4 bases at J, leaving 0 bases unmatched. CDR3 sequence (DNA): TGTGCCACCAGTGATTTGGGACTAGCGGCAGATACGCAGTATTTT. It codes for CATSDLGLAADTQYF.